This TCR beta chain was sequenced for a study of T cells in women clearing cervical HPV infection. General observations from the study: Combining TCR richness with V gene abundances gave roughly 0.8 AUC.

As to this clone: Its antigen is unknown. The CDR3 goes on 3 residues after the read ends, and that part is filled in from the germline J gene.

Repertoires were generated with immunoSEQ multiplex PCR, while TCRdb's copy carries only in-frame clones and drops some. Its table records fewer than 50,000 clones. MY09/MY11 PCR detected cervical HPV DNA; dot-blot assigned genotypes. Trimming stripped 4 bases from V and 4 bases from J, with 11 bases between. Germline assignment: CDR1 KGHSH and CDR2 LQKENI. The CDR3 totals 14 residues. The specimen sequenced was blood buffy coat. The chain is built from TRBV18 and TRBJ1-3, with D possibly being TRBD1 (5 bases). The clonotype comes from a woman aged 18-70 years with a cervical HPV16 infection that either progressed to CIN3+ or cleared (not recorded which). The sequenced CDR3 bases are TGTGCCAGCTCACACTCGCGGGGCGGAAACACC. The encoded protein is CASSHSRGGNT. The CDR3, in full, reads CASSHSRGGNTIYF.